This T cell receptor beta chain was identified during a study of T cell clonotyping in hematopoietic cell transplantation. Study-wide results and limits: Recipient TCR diversity dropped after transplant; expanded clonotypes rose from day 30 to 180.

The germline V and J ends were trimmed by 5 bases and 5 bases, with 16 bases remaining between them. The CDR3 has 14 amino acids. Germline CDR1 MNHEY, CDR2 SMNVEV (reference sequence). Time point noted: recipient sample about 28 days before transplant, after cytoreduction. TCRdb's table, derived via immunoSEQ multiplex PCR, lists solely in-frame clones and lacks some. The data contain about 80,000 clones, almost 97% of them singletons. About this clone itself: Its antigen remains unknown.

The TCR sequence derives from a woman aged 45-65 years with acute myeloid leukemia. Some clones in this sample may be carry-over from other donors' samples. The J gene is TRBJ2-7, the V gene TRBV27, with a possible D match to TRBD1 (5 bases). The sample here was peripheral blood mononuclear cells, taken before stem cell transplant. CDR3 loop: CASSPRDLRHEQYF. In DNA, the CDR3 is TGTGCCAGCAGTCCCAGGGATCTCAGGCACGAGCAGTACTTC.